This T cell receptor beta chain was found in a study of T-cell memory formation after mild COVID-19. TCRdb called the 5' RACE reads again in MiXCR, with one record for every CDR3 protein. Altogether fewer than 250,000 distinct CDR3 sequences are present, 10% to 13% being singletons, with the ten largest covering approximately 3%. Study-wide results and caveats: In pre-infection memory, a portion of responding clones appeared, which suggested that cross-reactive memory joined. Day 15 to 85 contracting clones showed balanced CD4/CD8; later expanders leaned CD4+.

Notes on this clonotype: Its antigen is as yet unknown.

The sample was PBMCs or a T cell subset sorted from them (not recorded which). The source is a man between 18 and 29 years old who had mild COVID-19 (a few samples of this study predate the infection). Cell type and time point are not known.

This CDR3 reads CASLPVYPGDTEAFF. In DNA, the CDR3 is TGTGCCAGCCTCCCTGTTTACCCAGGGGACACTGAAGCTTTCTTT. This chain uses TRBV7-2 with TRBJ1-1, with D possibly matching TRBD1 (6 bases). Per germline, CDR1 SGHTA and CDR2 FQGNSA. This CDR3 has 15 residues. The V gene lost 8 bases and the J gene lost 3 bases, with 19 bases spanning the gap.